This TCR beta chain emerged from a study of blood T cell repertoires in COVID-19. At the level of the study: Samples taken during acute and convalescent COVID-19 were collected in the United States, Italy and Spain.

The CDR3 runs to 18 residues. In germline, CDR1 is SGHRS, CDR2 YFSETQ. Losses at the gene ends were 4 bases for V and 4 bases for J; bases not matched to a gene: 15. Sequencing used immunoSEQ multiplex PCR; TCRdb keeps in-frame clones, though not all of them. This table has about 190,000 clones, over 80% appearing once. The receptor was isolated from a woman in her 30s with acute or convalescent COVID-19. Sequencing was done on a sample of peripheral blood. The V and J genes are TRBV5-1 and TRBJ2-5; 11 bases match TRBD2. As DNA, the CDR3 is TGCGCCAGCAGCCCCGGGGTAGCGGGAGGGCCCTTACGAGAGACCCAGTACTTC. Its protein is CASSPGVAGGPLRETQYF.